The TCR beta chain described here comes from a study of blood T cell repertoires in COVID-19. As for the study in general: Samples representing acute and convalescent COVID-19 were sourced from the United States, Italy and Spain. T cells, B-cell-depleted T cells, or PBMCs supplied cDNA or gDNA.

This CDR3 spans 16 amino acids. V was trimmed by 5 bases and J by 7 bases, leaving 20 bases between them. Germline-derived CDR1 and CDR2 are LNHDA and SQIVND (reference sequence). How the authors handled the data: Cell counts per sample came from amplifying reference gene primers. Repertoires were generated with immunoSEQ multiplex PCR, while TCRdb's copy carries only in-frame clones and drops some. For V, J and clone size, that table is used; D and trimming come from the DNA. The sample holds 140,000 to 150,000 clones; around 88% are singletons and the top ten take under 3%. Specimen: peripheral blood. The chain joins TRBV19 to TRBJ1-4, with D possibly TRBD1 on 5 matching bases. The sequence was obtained from a man aged 60 to 69 with active or convalescent COVID-19. CDR3 sequence reads: CASSEPSTGGIEKLFF. CDR3 DNA: TGTGCCAGTAGTGAACCATCGACCGGGGGGATTGAAAAACTGTTTTTT.